These T cell receptor beta chains were read from a single sample in a study of blood T cell repertoires in COVID-19. Clones were sequenced by immunoSEQ multiplex PCR, and TCRdb holds only the in-frame ones, with some missing. The sample consists of 100,000 to 150,000 clones, about 89% of them appearing once. The sample taken for sequencing was peripheral blood. The receptors shown here come from a woman between 65 and 79 years old with COVID-19, enrolled during active disease. CDR3s include the opening cysteine and the closing phenylalanine or tryptophan. D genes are given only for firm matches. Not all rows give a size; the values are once, few, many and, for expanded clones, a class.

TRBJ2-2 | TRBV5-1 | - | - | TGCGCCAGCAGCTTGTCAGAGGTTAACACCGGGGAGCTGTTTTTT | CASSLSEVNTGELFF
TRBJ1-2 | TRBV7-8 | few | - | TGTGCCAGCAGCCTAAGGGGCAGCCCGAACAACTATGGCTACACCTTC | CASSLRGSPNNYGYTF
TRBJ1-2 | TRBV6-5 | - | TRBD1 | TGTGCCAGCAGTCAACAGGGGAGCAACTATGGCTACACCTTC | CASSQQGSNYGYTF
TRBJ2-5 | TRBV6-5 | - | - | TGTGCCAGCAGCCGTTCGAACTTAAAAGAGACCCAGTACTTC | CASSRSNLKETQYF
TRBJ1-4 | TRBV3-1/TRBV3-2 | - | TRBD1 | TGTGCCAGCAGCCAAGTCGCAGGGGGTGGGGGTGAAAAACTGTTTTTT | CASSQVAGGGGEKLFF
TRBJ2-3 | TRBV10-1 | - | - | TGCGCCAGCAGTGAGTCCGGGGGTGCCTCTAGCACAGATACGCAGTATTTT | CASSESGGASSTDTQYF
TRBJ1-1 | TRBV9 | - | TRBD1 | TGTGCCAGCAGCGCACAGGGGGGCACTGAAGCTTTCTTT | CASSAQGGTEAFF
TRBJ1-1 | TRBV9 | - | TRBD1 | TGTGCCAGCAGCGACTACAGGGGGCGAAAAGAGAACACTGAAGCTTTCTTT | CASSDYRGRKENTEAFF
TRBJ1-6 | TRBV4-2 | - | - | TGTGCCAGCAGCCAAGAAGATAAAGACATTACACCCCTCCACTTT | CASSQEDKDITPLHF
TRBJ2-5 | TRBV5-1 | - | - | TGCGCCAGCAGCGACCCTTGGGGGGGGCTAGAAGAGACCCAGTACTTC | CASSDPWGGLEETQYF
TRBJ1-3 | TRBV5-1 | - | - | TGCGCCAGCAGCGCAGGACAGATCTCTGGAAACACCATATATTTT | CASSAGQISGNTIYF
TRBJ2-3 | TRBV5-1 | - | TRBD1 | TGCGCCAGCAGCGTGCCGGGGACAGCCTCCGATACGCAGTATTTT | CASSVPGTASDTQYF
TRBJ2-7 | TRBV5-1 | - | TRBD1 | TGCGCCAGCAGCTTGGGGACAGGGGCTTATTACGAGCAGTACTTC | CASSLGTGAYYEQYF
TRBJ1-2 | TRBV18 | - | - | TGTGCCAGCTCACGCGAACAGGGCGCTTATGGCTACACCTTC | CASSREQGAYGYTF
TRBJ2-7 | TRBV28 | - | TRBD1 | TGTGCCAGCAGTTTGGACAGGGGGGACCACGAGCAGTACTTC | CASSLDRGDHEQYF
TRBJ1-2 | TRBV5-6 | once | TRBD1 | TGTGCCAGCAGCTTGGGTCAGGGGGAGCAGGATGGCTACACCTTC | CASSLGQGEQDGYTF
TRBJ1-5 | TRBV5-5 | - | TRBD1 | TGTGCCAGCAGCGAACGGACAGGGGGGAATCAGCCCCAGCATTTT | CASSERTGGNQPQHF
TRBJ2-7 | TRBV9 | - | TRBD1 | TGTGCCAGCAGCGTAGATGCACAGGGGGTTCGAGGGGAGCAGTACTTC | CASSVDAQGVRGEQYF
TRBJ2-7 | TRBV10-2 | once | - | TGCGCCAGCACACAGGGCCGAAGAGGCTACGAGCAGTACTTC | CASTQGRRGYEQYF
TRBJ1-1 | TRBV29-1 | - | TRBD1 | TGCAGCGTTGGGGACGCAGGGGGCAACACTGAAGCTTTCTTT | CSVGDAGGNTEAFF
TRBJ1-6 | TRBV7-6 | - | - | TGTGCCAGCAGCGCCAGCCAGGGCAATAATTCACCCCTCCACTTT | CASSASQGNNSPLHF
TRBJ2-2 | TRBV2 | - | TRBD1 | TGTGCCAGCAAGGGACAGGGTCGGCTCACCGGGGAGCTGTTTTTT | CASKGQGRLTGELFF
TRBJ1-1 | TRBV3-1/TRBV3-2 | - | - | TGTGCCAGCAGCCCGACAGATAAGAACACTGAAGCTTTCTTT | CASSPTDKNTEAFF
TRBJ1-4 | TRBV19 | few | - | TGTGCCAGTAGTGGTCCTTGGACTGGAGGGGAAAAACTGTTTTTT | CASSGPWTGGEKLFF
TRBJ2-1 | TRBV7-9 | - | TRBD1 | TGTGCCAGCAGCGAGGACAGGGGATTAGGCAATGAGCAGTTCTTC | CASSEDRGLGNEQFF
TRBJ2-1 | TRBV28 | - | TRBD2 | TGTGCCAGCAGCCCACGGGGGGGAGCCTACAATGAGCAGTTCTTC | CASSPRGGAYNEQFF
TRBJ2-1 | TRBV5-5 | - | TRBD1 | TGTGCCAGCAGCTTAGGACAGGGGGCGCAGAATGAGCAGTTCTTC | CASSLGQGAQNEQFF
TRBJ2-5 | TRBV3-1/TRBV3-2 | - | TRBD2 | TGTGCCAGCAGCCAAGGCGGGGGATTGGGAGAGACCCAGTACTTC | CASSQGGGLGETQYF
TRBJ1-2 | TRBV6-5 | - | - | TGTGCCAGCAGTTACTCAGGCCTTACTGAGGACTATGGCTACACCTTC | CASSYSGLTEDYGYTF
TRBJ1-2 | TRBV18 | - | TRBD1 | TGTGCCAGCTCACCGGACAGGACCTATGGCTACACCTTC | CASSPDRTYGYTF
TRBJ1-4 | TRBV4-1 | - | TRBD1 | TGCGCCAGCAGCCTCGTCCCGGGACAGGGTTCGGAAGAAAAACTGTTTTTT | CASSLVPGQGSEEKLFF
TRBJ1-1 | TRBV7-9 | - | TRBD1 | TGTGCCAGCAGCTTAATGGGACAGGGGGCCCGGGCTTTCTTT | CASSLMGQGARAFF
TRBJ2-2 | TRBV6-4 | - | - | TGTGCCAGCATTTCCCGGGGGACTGGTGTCACCGGGGAGCTGTTTTTT | CASISRGTGVTGELFF
TRBJ1-2 | TRBV18 | - | TRBD1 | TGTGCCAGCTCACCACCCCTACAGGGGGCGTTCGGCGGCTACACCTTC | CASSPPLQGAFGGYTF
TRBJ2-5 | TRBV7-6 | - | TRBD1 | TGTGCCAGCAGCCCCTACGGCGACAGGGGGCGCGAGACCCAGTACTTC | CASSPYGDRGRETQYF
TRBJ2-3 | TRBV18 | - | - | TGTGCCAGCTCACCACCGGCTAGCACAGATACGCAGTATTTT | CASSPPASTDTQYF
TRBJ1-2 | TRBV5-1 | - | TRBD1 | TGCGCCAGCAGCTTGAGGCGGCAGGGGGCGGATGGCTACACCTTC | CASSLRRQGADGYTF
TRBJ1-1 | TRBV10-3 | few | TRBD1 | TGTGCCATCAGTGATAAGGGGGCGAACACTGAAGCTTTCTTT | CAISDKGANTEAFF
TRBJ2-7 | TRBV28 | few | TRBD1 | TGTGCCAGCAGTTCACAGGGGAAAAACTCCTACGAGCAGTACTTC | CASSSQGKNSYEQYF
TRBJ1-1 | TRBV6-2/TRBV6-3 | - | - | TGTGCCAGCAGCCCCGACGGACAGAACACGGGAGCTTTCTTT | CASSPDGQNTGAFF
TRBJ2-7 | TRBV6-1 | few | TRBD1 | TGTGCCAGCAGTGAAGCGGGACAGGGGGCGGATAGAAGTTCCTACGAGCAGTACTTC | CASSEAGQGADRSSYEQYF
TRBJ2-3 | TRBV6-5 | - | - | TGTGCCAGCAGCGGGGGGCCAGAAGATACGCAGTATTTT | CASSGGPEDTQYF
TRBJ1-2 | TRBV12-3/TRBV12-4 | - | TRBD1 | TGTGCCGAAAACCGGGACAGGGCCTATGGCTACACCTTC | CAENRDRAYGYTF
TRBJ1-2 | TRBV7-9 | - | - | TGTGCCAGCAGCTTAGGGGGGGAAGCCTATGGCTACACCTTC | CASSLGGEAYGYTF
TRBJ1-2 | TRBV3-1/TRBV3-2 | - | - | TGTGCCAGCAGCCACAGAGGGAGCGTTAGGTCTGGCTACACCTTC | CASSHRGSVRSGYTF
TRBJ1-5 | TRBV5-1 | - | - | TGCGCCAGCAGCTTGGACGGGTCCCAGGGTCAGCCCCAGCATTTT | CASSLDGSQGQPQHF
TRBJ2-5 | TRBV12-3/TRBV12-4 | - | TRBD2 | TGTGCCAGCGGACTAGCGGATGCGTCCCAGTACTTC | CASGLADASQYF
TRBJ2-7 | TRBV28 | - | TRBD1 | TGTGCCAGCAGCCGGCCTGGTACGACAGGGTCCTCCTACGAGCAGTACTTC | CASSRPGTTGSSYEQYF
TRBJ2-3 | TRBV11-3 | - | TRBD2 | TGTGCCAGCAGCTTAGGGACTAGCGGGGGGGCCGCGCAGTATTTT | CASSLGTSGGAAQYF
TRBJ2-5 | TRBV7-7 | - | - | TGTGCTAGCAGCTTATCTGTCGTGGAGACCCAGTACTTC | CASSLSVVETQYF
TRBJ2-2 | TRBV4-2 | - | TRBD2 | TGTGCCAGCAGTTACGGACTAGCGGGGAACACCGGGGAGCTGTTTTTT | CASSYGLAGNTGELFF
TRBJ1-1 | TRBV4-1 | - | TRBD1 | TGCGCCAGCAGCCGGGACAGGGGGAGCCTGAACACTGAAGCTTTCTTT | CASSRDRGSLNTEAFF
TRBJ2-7 | TRBV27 | - | TRBD1 | TGTGCCAGCAGTGAGAGACAGGGGAGGTACGAGCAGTACTTC | CASSERQGRYEQYF
TRBJ1-4 | TRBV28 | - | TRBD1 | TGTGCCAGCAGCACCGGGACAGGGGGAAATGAAAAACTGTTTTTT | CASSTGTGGNEKLFF
TRBJ2-7 | TRBV5-1 | - | - | TGCGCCAGCAGCTTGGAACCGGGGGGCGGGCAGTACTTC | CASSLEPGGGQYF